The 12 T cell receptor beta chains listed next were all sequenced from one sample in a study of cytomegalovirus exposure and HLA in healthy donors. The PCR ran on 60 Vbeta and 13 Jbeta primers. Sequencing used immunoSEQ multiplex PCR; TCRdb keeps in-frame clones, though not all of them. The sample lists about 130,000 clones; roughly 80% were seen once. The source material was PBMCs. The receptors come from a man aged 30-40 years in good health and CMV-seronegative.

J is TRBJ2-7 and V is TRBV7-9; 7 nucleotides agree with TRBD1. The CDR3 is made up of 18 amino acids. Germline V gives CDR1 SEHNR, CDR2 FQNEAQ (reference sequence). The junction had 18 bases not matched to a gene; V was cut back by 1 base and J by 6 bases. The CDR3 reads CASSLGSSYRGPDFEQYF. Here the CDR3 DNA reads TGTGCCAGCAGCTTAGGTAGTTCATACAGGGGTCCCGATTTCGAGCAGTACTTC.

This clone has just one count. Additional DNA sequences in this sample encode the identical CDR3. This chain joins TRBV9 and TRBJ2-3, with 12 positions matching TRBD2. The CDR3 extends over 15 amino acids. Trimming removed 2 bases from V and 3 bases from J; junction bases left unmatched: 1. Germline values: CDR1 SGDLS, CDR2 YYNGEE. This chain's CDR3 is CASSVLAGGTDTQYF. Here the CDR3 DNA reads TGTGCCAGCAGCGTTCTAGCGGGAGGGACAGATACGCAGTATTTT.

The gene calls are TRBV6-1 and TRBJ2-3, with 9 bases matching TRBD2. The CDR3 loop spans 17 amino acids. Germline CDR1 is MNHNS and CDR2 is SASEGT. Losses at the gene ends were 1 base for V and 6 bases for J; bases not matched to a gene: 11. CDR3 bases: TGTGCCAGCAGTGAAGTTTTGCTAGCGGGAACCCTGGATACGCAGTATTTT. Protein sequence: CASSEVLLAGTLDTQYF.

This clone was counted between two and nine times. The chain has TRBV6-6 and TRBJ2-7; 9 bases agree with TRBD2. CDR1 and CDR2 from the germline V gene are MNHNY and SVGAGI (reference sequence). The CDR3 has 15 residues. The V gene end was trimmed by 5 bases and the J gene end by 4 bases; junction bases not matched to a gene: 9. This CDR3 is CASSRSSGIAYEQYF. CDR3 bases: TGTGCCAGCAGTCGATCTAGCGGGATAGCTTACGAGCAGTACTTC.

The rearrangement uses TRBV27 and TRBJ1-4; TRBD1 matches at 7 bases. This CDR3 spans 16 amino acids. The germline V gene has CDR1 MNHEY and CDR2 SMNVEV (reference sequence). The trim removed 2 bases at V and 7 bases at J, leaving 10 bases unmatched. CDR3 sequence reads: CASSLRGDRVFEKLFF. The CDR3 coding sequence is TGTGCCAGCAGTTTAAGGGGTGACAGGGTCTTTGAAAAACTGTTTTTT.

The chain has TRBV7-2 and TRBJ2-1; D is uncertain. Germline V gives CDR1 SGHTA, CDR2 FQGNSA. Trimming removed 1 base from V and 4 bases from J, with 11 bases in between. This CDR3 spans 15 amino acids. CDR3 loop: CASSLEVWAYNEQFF. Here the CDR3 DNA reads TGTGCCAGCAGCTTAGAGGTTTGGGCTTACAATGAGCAGTTCTTC.

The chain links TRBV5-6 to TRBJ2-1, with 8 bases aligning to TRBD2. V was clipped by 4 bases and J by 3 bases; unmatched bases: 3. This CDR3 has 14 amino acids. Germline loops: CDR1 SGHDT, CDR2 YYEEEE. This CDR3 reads CASSGLAFYNEQFF. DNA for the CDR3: TGTGCCAGCAGCGGACTAGCCTTCTACAATGAGCAGTTCTTC.

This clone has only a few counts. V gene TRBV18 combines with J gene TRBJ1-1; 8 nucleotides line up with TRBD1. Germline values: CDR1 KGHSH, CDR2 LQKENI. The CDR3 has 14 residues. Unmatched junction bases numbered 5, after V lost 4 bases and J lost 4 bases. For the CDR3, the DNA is TGTGCCAGCTCACAACAGGGGGAAAGCACTGAAGCTTTCTTT. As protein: CASSQQGESTEAFF.

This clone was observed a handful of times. The CDR3 DNA reads as TGTGCCAGCAGTTCACGGACTAGCGGGGCCAACAATGAGCAGTTCTTC. Translation: CASSSRTSGANNEQFF. This chain joins TRBV6-5 and TRBJ2-1; 12 bases fit TRBD2. CDR1 is MNHEY, CDR2 SVGAGI, per germline. The V segment lost 4 bases and the J segment 5 bases; nucleotides outside the gene matches: 6. CDR3 length equals 16 residues.

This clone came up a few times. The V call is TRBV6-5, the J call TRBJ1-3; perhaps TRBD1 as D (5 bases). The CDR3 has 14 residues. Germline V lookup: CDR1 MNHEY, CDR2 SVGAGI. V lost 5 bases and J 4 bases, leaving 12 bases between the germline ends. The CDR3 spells CASSSSRTGNTIYF. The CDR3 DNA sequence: TGTGCCAGCAGTAGCTCGCGGACAGGAAACACCATATATTTT.

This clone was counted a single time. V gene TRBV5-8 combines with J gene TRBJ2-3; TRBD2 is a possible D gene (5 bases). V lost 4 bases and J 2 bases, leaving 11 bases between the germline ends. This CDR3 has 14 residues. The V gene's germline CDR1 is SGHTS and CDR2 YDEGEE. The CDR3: CASSHRGNTDTQYF. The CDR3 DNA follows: TGTGCCAGCAGCCATCGGGGAAACACAGATACGCAGTATTTT.

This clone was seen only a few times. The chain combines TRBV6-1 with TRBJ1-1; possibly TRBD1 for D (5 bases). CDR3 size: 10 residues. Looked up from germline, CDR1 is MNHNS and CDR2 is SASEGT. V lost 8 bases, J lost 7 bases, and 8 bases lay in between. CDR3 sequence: CASFRVEAFF. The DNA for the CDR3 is TGTGCCAGCTTCAGGGTTGAAGCTTTCTTT.